This entry describes one T cell receptor beta chain. Deletions cut 6 bases from V and 14 bases from J, with 15 bases between. This CDR3 spans 11 amino acids. Germline CDR1 reads MGHDK; CDR2 reads SYGVNS. These data originate in a study of blood T cell repertoires in COVID-19. In the authors' workflow: Estimation of nucleated cell counts relied on the amplification of reference gene primers. TCRdb keeps only in-frame clones here, not all; method: immunoSEQ multiplex PCR. V and J calls and clone size follow that table, whereas D and trimming were derived from the DNA. The sample contains about 160,000 clones, approximately 85% of which appear only once.

V gene TRBV25-1 combines with J gene TRBJ2-3; D uncertain. This clonotype originated in a man in his 60s who had recovered from COVID-19. The sequenced sample was peripheral blood. The CDR3, as DNA: TGTGCCAGCAGACTACCCCCGGCCACGTATTTT. Its translation: CASRLPPATYF.